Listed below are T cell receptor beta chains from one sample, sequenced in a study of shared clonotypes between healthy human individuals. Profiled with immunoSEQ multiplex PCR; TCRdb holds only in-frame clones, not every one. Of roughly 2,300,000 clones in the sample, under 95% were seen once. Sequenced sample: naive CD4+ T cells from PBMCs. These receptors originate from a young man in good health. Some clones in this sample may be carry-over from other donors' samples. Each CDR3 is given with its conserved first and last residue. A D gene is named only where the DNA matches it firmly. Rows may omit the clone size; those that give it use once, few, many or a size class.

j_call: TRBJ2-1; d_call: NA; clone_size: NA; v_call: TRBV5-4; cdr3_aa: CASSLGAVMVGNEQFF; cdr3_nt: TGTGCCAGCAGCTTGGGGGCCGTCATGGTTGGCAATGAGCAGTTCTTC
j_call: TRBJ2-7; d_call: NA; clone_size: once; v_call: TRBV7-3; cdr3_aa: CASGRLNPYEQYF; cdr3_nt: TGTGCCAGCGGCCGACTAAATCCCTACGAGCAGTACTTC
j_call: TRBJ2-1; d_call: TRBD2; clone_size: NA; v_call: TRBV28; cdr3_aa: CASTGTSGTNEQFF; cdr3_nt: TGTGCCAGCACCGGGACTAGCGGAACCAATGAGCAGTTCTTC
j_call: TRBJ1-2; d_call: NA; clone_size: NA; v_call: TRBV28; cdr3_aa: CASNPSFLGQGDGYTF; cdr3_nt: TGTGCCAGCAACCCTTCATTCCTCGGGCAGGGTGATGGCTACACCTTC
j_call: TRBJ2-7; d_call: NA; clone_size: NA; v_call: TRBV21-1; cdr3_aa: CASPLGNSPYEQYF; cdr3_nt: TGTGCCAGCCCCTTGGGGAACTCCCCCTACGAGCAGTACTTC
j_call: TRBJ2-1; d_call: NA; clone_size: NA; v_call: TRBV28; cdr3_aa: CASSHPMAAKKTNEQFF; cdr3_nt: TGTGCCAGCAGCCACCCCATGGCAGCGAAAAAAACCAATGAGCAGTTCTTC
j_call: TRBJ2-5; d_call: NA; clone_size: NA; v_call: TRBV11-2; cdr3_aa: CASSLGLQETQYF; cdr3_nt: TGTGCCAGCAGCCTGGGGCTCCAAGAGACCCAGTACTTC
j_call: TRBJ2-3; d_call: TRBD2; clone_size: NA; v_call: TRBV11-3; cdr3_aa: CASSLGGRTDTQYF; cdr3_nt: TGTGCCAGCAGCTTGGGGGGGAGAACAGATACGCAGTATTTT
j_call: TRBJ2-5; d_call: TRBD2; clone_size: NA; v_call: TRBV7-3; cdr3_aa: CASSLKPGLAGTTGETQYF; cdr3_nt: TGTGCCAGCAGCTTAAAACCGGGACTAGCGGGGACCACGGGAGAGACCCAGTACTTC
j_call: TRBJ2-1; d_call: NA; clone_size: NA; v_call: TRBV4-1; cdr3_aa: CASSPRYRGGAYNEQFF; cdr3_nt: TGCGCCAGCAGCCCCAGGTACAGGGGGGGGGCCTACAATGAGCAGTTCTTC
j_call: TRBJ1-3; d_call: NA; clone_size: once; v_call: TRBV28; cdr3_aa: CATRGTKAGNTIYF; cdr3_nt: TGTGCAACGCGGGGCACCAAGGCGGGAAACACCATATATTTT
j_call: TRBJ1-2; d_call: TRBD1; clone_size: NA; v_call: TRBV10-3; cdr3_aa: CASTGGHYGYTF; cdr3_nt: TGTGCCTCTACAGGGGGCCACTATGGCTACACCTTC
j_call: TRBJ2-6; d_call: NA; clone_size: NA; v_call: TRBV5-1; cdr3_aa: CASSDPGGANVLTF; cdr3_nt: TGCGCCAGCAGTGACCCGGGTGGGGCCAACGTCCTGACTTTC
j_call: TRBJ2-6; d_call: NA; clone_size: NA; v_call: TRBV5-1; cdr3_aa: CASSSGQSSGANVLTF; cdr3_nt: TGCGCCAGCAGCTCTGGACAGAGCTCTGGGGCCAACGTCCTGACTTTC
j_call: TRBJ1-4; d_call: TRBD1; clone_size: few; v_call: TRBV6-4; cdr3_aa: CASSVTGDGKLFF; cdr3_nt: TGTGCCAGCAGTGTGACAGGGGATGGAAAACTGTTTTTT
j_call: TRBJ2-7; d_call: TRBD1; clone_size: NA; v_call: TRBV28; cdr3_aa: CASSRDRFYEQYF; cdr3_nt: TGTGCCAGCAGTCGGGACAGATTTTACGAGCAGTACTTC
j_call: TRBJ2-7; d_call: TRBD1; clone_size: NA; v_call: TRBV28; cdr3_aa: CASITGTVHYEQYF; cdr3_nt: TGTGCCAGCATAACCGGGACAGTTCACTACGAGCAGTACTTC
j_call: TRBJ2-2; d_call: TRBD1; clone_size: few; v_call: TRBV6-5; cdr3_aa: CASSQNRGPTGELFF; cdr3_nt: TGTGCCAGCAGTCAGAACAGGGGGCCGACCGGGGAGCTGTTTTTT
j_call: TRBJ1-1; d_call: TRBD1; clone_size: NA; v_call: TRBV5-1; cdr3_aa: CASSPGTGVSNTEAFF; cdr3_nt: TGCGCCAGCAGCCCCGGGACAGGGGTTTCGAACACTGAAGCTTTCTTT
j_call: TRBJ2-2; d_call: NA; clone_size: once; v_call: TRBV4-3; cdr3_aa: CASSQDFVAGELFF; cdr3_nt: TGCGCCAGCAGCCAAGATTTCGTGGCCGGGGAGCTGTTTTTT
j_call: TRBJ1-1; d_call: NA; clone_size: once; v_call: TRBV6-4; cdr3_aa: CASSDGIGTEAFF; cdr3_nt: TGTGCCAGCAGTGACGGGATAGGGACTGAAGCTTTCTTT
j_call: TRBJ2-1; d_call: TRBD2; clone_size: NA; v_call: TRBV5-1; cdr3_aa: CASSLREGRNEQFF; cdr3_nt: TGCGCCAGCAGCTTGAGGGAGGGCCGGAATGAGCAGTTCTTC
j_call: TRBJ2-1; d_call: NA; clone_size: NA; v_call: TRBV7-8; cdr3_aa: CASRPTEGGYNEQFF; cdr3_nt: TGTGCCAGCAGGCCGACGGAGGGCGGTTACAATGAGCAGTTCTTC
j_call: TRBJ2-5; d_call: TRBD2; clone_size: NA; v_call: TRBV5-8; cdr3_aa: CASSSGLAGEETQYF; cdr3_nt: TGTGCCAGCAGCTCTGGACTAGCCGGGGAAGAGACCCAGTACTTC
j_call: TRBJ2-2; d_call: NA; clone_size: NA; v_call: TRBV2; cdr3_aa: CASSEILVPGELFF; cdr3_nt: TGTGCCAGCAGTGAGATCCTTGTGCCCGGGGAGCTGTTTTTT
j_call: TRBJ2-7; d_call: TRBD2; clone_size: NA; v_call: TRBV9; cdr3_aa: CASSVSLAGYEQYF; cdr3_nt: TGTGCCAGCAGCGTAAGTTTAGCGGGGTACGAGCAGTACTTC
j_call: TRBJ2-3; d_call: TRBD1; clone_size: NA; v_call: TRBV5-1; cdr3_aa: CASSPGQGKSTDTQYF; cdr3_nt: TGCGCCAGCAGCCCGGGACAGGGGAAAAGCACAGATACGCAGTATTTT
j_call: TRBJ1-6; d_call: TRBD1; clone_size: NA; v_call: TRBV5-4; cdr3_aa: CASSPLWQGDNSPLHF; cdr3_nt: TGTGCCAGCAGCCCCCTCTGGCAGGGGGATAATTCACCCCTCCACTTT
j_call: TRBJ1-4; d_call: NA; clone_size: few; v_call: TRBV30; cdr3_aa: CAWGDGVNEKLFF; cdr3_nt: TGTGCCTGGGGTGACGGAGTCAATGAAAAACTGTTTTTT
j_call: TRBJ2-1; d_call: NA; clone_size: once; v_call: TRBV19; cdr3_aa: CASSPLGAGSYNEQFF; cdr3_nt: TGTGCCAGTAGTCCCCTCGGGGCGGGTAGCTACAATGAGCAGTTCTTC
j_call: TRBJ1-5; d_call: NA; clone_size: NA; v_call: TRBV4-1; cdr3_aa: CASSQIGGFKNQPQHF; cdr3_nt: TGCGCCAGCAGCCAGATAGGGGGGTTCAAAAATCAGCCCCAGCATTTT
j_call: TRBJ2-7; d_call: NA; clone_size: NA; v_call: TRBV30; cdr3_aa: CAWGPRGMRYF; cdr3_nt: TGTGCCTGGGGTCCCCGCGGGATGCGGTACTTC
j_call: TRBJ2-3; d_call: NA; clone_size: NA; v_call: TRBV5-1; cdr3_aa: CASSFRQLPDTQYF; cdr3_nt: TGCGCCAGCAGCTTTAGGCAGTTGCCAGATACGCAGTATTTT
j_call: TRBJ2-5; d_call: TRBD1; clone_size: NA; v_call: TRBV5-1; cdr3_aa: CASSYGQGGQETQYF; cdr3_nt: TGCGCCAGCAGCTATGGACAGGGGGGGCAAGAGACCCAGTACTTC
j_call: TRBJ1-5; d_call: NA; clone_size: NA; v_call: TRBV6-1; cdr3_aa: CASSEFWGQPQHF; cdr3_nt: TGTGCCAGCAGTGAATTCTGGGGTCAGCCCCAGCATTTT
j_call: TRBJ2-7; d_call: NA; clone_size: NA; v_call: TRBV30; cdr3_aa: CAWKFDSSSYEQYF; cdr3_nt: TGTGCCTGGAAATTCGACAGTAGCTCCTACGAGCAGTACTTC
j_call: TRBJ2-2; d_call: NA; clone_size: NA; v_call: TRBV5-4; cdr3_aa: CASSFGSGVGELFF; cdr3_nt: TGTGCCAGCAGCTTTGGGTCCGGCGTCGGGGAGCTGTTTTTT
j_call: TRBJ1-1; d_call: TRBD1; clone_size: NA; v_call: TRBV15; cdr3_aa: CATSRDTGAAEAFF; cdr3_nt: TGTGCCACCAGCAGAGACACAGGGGCGGCTGAAGCTTTCTTT
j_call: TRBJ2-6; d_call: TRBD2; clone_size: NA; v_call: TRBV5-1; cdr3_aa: CASSDGRSGANVLTF; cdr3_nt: TGCGCCAGCAGCGACGGGAGGTCTGGGGCCAACGTCCTGACTTTC
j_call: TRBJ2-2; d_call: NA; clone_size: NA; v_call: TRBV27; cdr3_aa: CASRLTGTATGELFF; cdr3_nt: TGTGCCAGCAGGCTCACCGGGACTGCAACCGGGGAGCTGTTTTTT
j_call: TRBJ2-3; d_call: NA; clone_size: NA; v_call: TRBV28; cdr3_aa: CASITRSTDTQYF; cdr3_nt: TGTGCCAGCATTACGCGGAGCACAGATACGCAGTATTTT